The clone carrying this TCR beta chain was counted a single time. Its matching antigen is unknown. The sample is drawn from a study of T cell responses to AZD1222 COVID-19 vaccine. Study details: Second doses at about 4 or about 12 weeks were pooled. Study-wide results and caveats: At baseline, just six or seven AZD1222 recipients tested seropositive.

Germline V gene data show CDR1 as SGHTA and CDR2 as FQGTGA. The CDR3 has 13 residues. Trimming shortened V by 3 bases and J by 1 base, and 3 bases separated the two germline ends. Only in-frame clones appear in the TCRdb table, and some are missing; sequencing was by immunoSEQ multiplex PCR. The table includes 80,000 to 100,000 clones, more than 70% detected once. V gene TRBV7-3 combines with J gene TRBJ2-2; D is undetermined. The sequence was obtained from an adult in good health. Sequenced material: peripheral blood, taken on day 0 of AZD1222 vaccination. CDR3 protein: CASSLMNTGELFF. The CDR3 nucleotides read TGTGCCAGCAGCTTGATGAACACCGGGGAGCTGTTTTTT.